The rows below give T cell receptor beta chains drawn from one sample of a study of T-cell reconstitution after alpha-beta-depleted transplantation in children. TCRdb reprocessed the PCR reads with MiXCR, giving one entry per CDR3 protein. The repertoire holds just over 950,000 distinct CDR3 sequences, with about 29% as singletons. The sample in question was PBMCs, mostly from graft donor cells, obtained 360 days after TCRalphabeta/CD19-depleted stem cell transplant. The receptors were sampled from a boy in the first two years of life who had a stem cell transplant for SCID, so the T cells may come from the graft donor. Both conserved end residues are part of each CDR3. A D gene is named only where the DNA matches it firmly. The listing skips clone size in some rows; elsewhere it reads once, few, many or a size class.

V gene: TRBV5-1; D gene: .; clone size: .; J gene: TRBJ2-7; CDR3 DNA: TGCGCCAGCTCAGCAGGGATCAACGAGCAGTACTTC; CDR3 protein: CASSAGINEQYF
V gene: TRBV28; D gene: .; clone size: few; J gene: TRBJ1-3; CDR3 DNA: TGTGCCAGCATCCAGAGAAACACCATATATTTT; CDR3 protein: CASIQRNTIYF
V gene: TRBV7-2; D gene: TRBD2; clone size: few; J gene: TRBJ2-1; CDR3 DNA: TGTGCCAGCAGCTTAGGACTAGCGGGGGGGATACATGAGCAGTTCTTC; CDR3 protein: CASSLGLAGGIHEQFF
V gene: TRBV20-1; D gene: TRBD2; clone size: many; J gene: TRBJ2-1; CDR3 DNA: TGCGGTACTAGCGGGGGGGCCGGTGAGCAGTTCTTC; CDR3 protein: CGTSGGAGEQFF
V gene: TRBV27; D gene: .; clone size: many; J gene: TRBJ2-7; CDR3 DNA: TGTGCCAGCAGCTTAGTTGCGTCCTACGAGCAGTACTTC; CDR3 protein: CASSLVASYEQYF
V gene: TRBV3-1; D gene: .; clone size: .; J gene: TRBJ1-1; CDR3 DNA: TGTGCCAGCAGCCAACTTCGTTTGGGCGGAAGGAACACTGAAGCTTTCTTT; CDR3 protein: CASSQLRLGGRNTEAFF
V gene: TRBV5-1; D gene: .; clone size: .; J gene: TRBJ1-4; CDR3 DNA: TGCGCCAGCAGCTTGGAGGCGACAGGACCAATGAAAAAGGTGTTTTTT; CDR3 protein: CASSLEATGPMKKVFF
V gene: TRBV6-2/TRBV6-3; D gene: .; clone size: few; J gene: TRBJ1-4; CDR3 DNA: TGTGCCAGCAGTTACCGGCAGGGAGCCGAAAAACTGTTTTTT; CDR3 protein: CASSYRQGAEKLFF
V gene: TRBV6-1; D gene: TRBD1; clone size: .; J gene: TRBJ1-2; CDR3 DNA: TGTGCCAGCAGCCTCACCGGGACAGAGCACATCTATGGCTACACCTTC; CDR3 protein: CASSLTGTEHIYGYTF
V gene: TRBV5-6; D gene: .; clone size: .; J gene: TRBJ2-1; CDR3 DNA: TGTGCCAGCAGCTCGTACCCCTGGGATGAGCAGTTCTTC; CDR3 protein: CASSSYPWDEQFF
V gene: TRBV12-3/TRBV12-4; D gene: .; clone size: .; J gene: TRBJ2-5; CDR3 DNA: TGTGCCAGCAATCTCGGTCCGGGGGAGACCCAGTACTTC; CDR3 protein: CASNLGPGETQYF
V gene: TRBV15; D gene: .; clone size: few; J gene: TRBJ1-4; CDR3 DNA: TGTGCCACCAGCAGAGACGCCGGGAAGCAAGGAGAAAAACTGTTTTTT; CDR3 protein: CATSRDAGKQGEKLFF
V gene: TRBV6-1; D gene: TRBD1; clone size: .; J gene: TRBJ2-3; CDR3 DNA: TGTGCCAGCAGTCAGGTGGACAGGGTGACAGATACGCAGTATTTT; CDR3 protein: CASSQVDRVTDTQYF
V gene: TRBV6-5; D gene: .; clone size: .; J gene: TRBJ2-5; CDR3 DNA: TGTGCCAGCAGTTACGAAGGCAGGCAAGAGACCCAGTACTTC; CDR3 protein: CASSYEGRQETQYF
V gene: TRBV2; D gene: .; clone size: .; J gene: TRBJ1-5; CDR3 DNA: TGTGCCAGCAGTGGGACCGGGGGACATCAGCCCCAGCATTTT; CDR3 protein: CASSGTGGHQPQHF
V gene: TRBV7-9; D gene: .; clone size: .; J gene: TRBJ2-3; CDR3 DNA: TGTGCCAGCAGCCCCAGGGGATTATCGCACGGGGCAGATACGCAGTATTTT; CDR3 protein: CASSPRGLSHGADTQYF
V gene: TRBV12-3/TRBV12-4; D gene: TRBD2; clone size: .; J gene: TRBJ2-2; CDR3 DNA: TGTGCCAGCAGTTTCAGCGGGGCCTTCACCGGGGAGCTGTTTTTT; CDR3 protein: CASSFSGAFTGELFF
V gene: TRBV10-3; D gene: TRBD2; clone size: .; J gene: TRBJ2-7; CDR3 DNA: TGTGCCATCAGTGTCCCGACTAGCGGGGGGGCCTACGAGCAGTACTTC; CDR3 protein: CAISVPTSGGAYEQYF
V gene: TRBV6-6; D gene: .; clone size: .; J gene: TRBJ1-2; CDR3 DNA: TGTGCCAGCAGCCACTATGGCTACACCTTC; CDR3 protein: CASSHYGYTF
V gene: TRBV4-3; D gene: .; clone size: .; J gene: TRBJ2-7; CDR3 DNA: TGCGCCAGCAGCCAAGATGGGGGGCACTACGAGCAGTACTTC; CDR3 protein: CASSQDGGHYEQYF